The 24 T cell receptor beta chains reported below all come from one sample, sequenced in a study of breast tumors, draining lymph nodes, adjacent tissues. TCRdb recomputed calls from the multiplex PCR reads with MiXCR, one row per CDR3 protein. The sample yields under 80,000 distinct CDR3 sequences, roughly two fifths seen once. The sequenced material came from breast tumor tissue. These receptors were taken from a female donor with breast cancer. Some clones in this sample may be carry-over from other donors' samples.

This clonotype was detected ten times or more. The CDR3 DNA reads TGTGCCAGCAGTCGGGGACTATACGAGCAGTACTTC. Its translation: CASSRGLYEQYF. V gene TRBV12-3 or TRBV12-4 combines with J gene TRBJ2-7; 7 bases fit TRBD2. V shed 5 bases, J shed 4 bases, and the junction held 2 bases outside the gene matches. This CDR3 contains 12 residues.

The chain recombines TRBV2 with TRBJ2-1; 11 nucleotides match TRBD1. This CDR3 region has 15 residues. Trimming cost V 6 bases and J 8 bases; bases outside gene matches: 9. CDR1 is SNHLY and CDR2 is FYNNEI in the germline V gene. This CDR3 reads CASSYGQGAGDEQFF. In nucleotides, the CDR3 is TGTGCCAGCAGCTACGGACAGGGGGCAGGGGATGAGCAGTTCTTC.

This clonotype was picked up many times. The J gene is TRBJ1-4, the V gene TRBV4-1; D is possibly TRBD1 (6 bases). Per the germline V gene, CDR1 is MGHRA and CDR2 is YSYEKL. V was cut by 3 bases and J by 4 bases, with 15 bases left in between. There are 16 residues in the CDR3. CDR3 in DNA: TGCGCCAGCAGCCAGGCCGGGGACACTAATAATGAAAAACTGTTTTTT. Amino acids: CASSQAGDTNNEKLFF.

The chain recombines TRBV3-1 with TRBJ2-1; D not certain. CDR3 length: 15 residues. Trimming removed 0 bases at V and 10 bases at J, with 16 bases between. Germline CDR1 reads LGHDT; CDR2 reads YNNKEL (reference sequence). Here the CDR3 DNA reads TGTGCCAGCAGCCAAGATCGACGGTTCGACTTCGAGCAGTTCTTC. Protein: CASSQDRRFDFEQFF.

This clonotype showed up many times. This sequence joins TRBV20-1 and TRBJ2-6; D uncertain. Germline V CDR1 and CDR2: DFQATT, SNEGSKA (reference sequence). The V and J ends lost 5 bases and 0 bases respectively, with 11 bases between them. This CDR3 contains 15 residues. CDR3: CSARGSSSGANVLTF. The CDR3 DNA is TGCAGTGCTCGTGGTTCCAGCTCTGGGGCCAACGTCCTGACTTTC.

The gene calls are TRBV20-1 and TRBJ2-2; unclear D gene. Germline CDR1 and CDR2: DFQATT and SNEGSKA (reference sequence). The CDR3 runs to 11 residues. V lost 4 bases and J 8 bases, leaving 8 bases between the germline ends. CDR3 DNA: TGCAGTGCTAAATGGATTGGGGAGCTGTTTTTT. Translation: CSAKWIGELFF.

The V call is TRBV20-1, the J call TRBJ1-2; D remains ambiguous. Trimming left V 2 bases short and J 4 bases short, with 17 bases between. The CDR3 sequence is 15 residues long. Germline values: CDR1 DFQATT, CDR2 SNEGSKA (reference sequence). As DNA, the CDR3 is TGCAGTGCTAGACTCGAAGGCAGAGCCACCTATGGCTACACCTTC. Translated: CSARLEGRATYGYTF.

The chain uses TRBV20-1 and TRBJ1-5, with TRBD1 identical over 8 bases. The CDR3 length is 13 residues. The trim removed 6 bases at V and 2 bases at J, leaving 3 bases unmatched. The germline gives CDR1 DFQATT, CDR2 SNEGSKA (reference sequence). CDR3 nucleotides: TGCAGTGCCGAGGGACAGGGCAATCAGCCCCAGCATTTT. This gives the protein CSAEGQGNQPQHF.

V gene TRBV7-8 combines with J gene TRBJ1-1; a weak D match, TRBD1 (5 bases). Germline lookup yields CDR1 SGHVS and CDR2 FQNEAQ. The CDR3 covers 13 residues. The V and J ends lost 5 bases and 5 bases respectively, with 12 bases between them. In nucleotides, the CDR3 is TGTGCCAGCAGCCCCCCGGGGGTTACTGAAGCTTTCTTT. This translates into CASSPPGVTEAFF.

This clonotype was detected many times. V usage is TRBV27 and J usage is TRBJ1-6; 9 nucleotides align to TRBD1. The CDR3 contains 18 residues. The J segment lost 0 bases and the V segment lost 5 bases, leaving 8 bases of the junction unmatched. The germline V gene has CDR1 MNHEY and CDR2 SMNVEV (reference sequence). Here the CDR3 DNA reads TGTGCCAGCAGTAGCGGGACAGGGAGACGCTCCTATAATTCACCCCTCCACTTT. Encoded protein: CASSSGTGRRSYNSPLHF.

This chain joins TRBV7-2 and TRBJ1-1; D uncertain. Germline CDR1 and CDR2: SGHTA and FQGNSA. V shed 5 bases and J shed 1 base, with 5 bases lying between them. This CDR3 has 12 amino acids. The CDR3 protein is CASSPTNTEAFF. In nucleotides, the CDR3 is TGTGCCAGCAGCCCCACGAACACTGAAGCTTTCTTT.

V gene TRBV29-1 combines with J gene TRBJ1-4, with D possibly being TRBD1 (6 bases). CDR1 SQVTM and CDR2 ANQGSEA come from the germline V gene. The CDR3 sequence is 13 residues long. Trimming left V 4 bases short and J 8 bases short, with 14 bases between. The CDR3 loop is CSVGTGGHEKLFF. In DNA, the CDR3 is TGCAGCGTTGGGACCGGGGGCCACGAAAAACTGTTTTTT.

This clonotype showed up many times. This sequence joins TRBV11-3 and TRBJ2-1; TRBD2 matches at 12 bases. Germline-derived CDR1 and CDR2 are SGHNT and YENEEA. V trimming: 1 base; J trimming: 10 bases; junction bases outside the gene matches: 8. The CDR3 totals 16 residues. CDR3 DNA sequence: TGTGCCAGCAGCTTAGCCCTAGCGGGGGGGTCTGGGGAGCAGTTCTTC. Translating it yields CASSLALAGGSGEQFF. The full variable domain, with the rest looked up from reference TRBV11-3 and TRBJ2-1, is EAGVVQSPRYKIIEKKQPVAFWCNPISGHNTLYWYLQNLGQGPELLIRYENEEAVDDSQLPKDRFSAERLKGVDSTLKIQPAELGDSAVYLCASSLALAGGSGEQFFGPGTRLTVL.

V and J are TRBV2 and TRBJ1-1; tentatively, D is TRBD1 (5 bases). The CDR3 is 13 amino acids. Trimming pared 4 bases from V and 5 bases from J, leaving 11 bases between. Germline V gene lookup returns CDR1 SNHLY and CDR2 FYNNEI. In DNA form, the CDR3 reads TGTGCCAGCAGTGGACGGGGGTATACTGAAGCTTTCTTT. It is translated as CASSGRGYTEAFF.

This clonotype was picked up many times. This chain connects TRBV10-3 to TRBJ2-3; TRBD2 aligns across 12 bases. The ends lost 6 bases at V and 2 bases at J; junction bases unmatched: 6. The CDR3 is made up of 16 amino acids. CDR1 is ENHRY, CDR2 SYGVKD, per germline. CDR3 region: CAIRVTSGGTTDTQYF. The CDR3 DNA sequence: TGTGCCATCAGGGTCACTAGCGGGGGGACCACAGATACGCAGTATTTT.

With respect to this clonotype: One end of the junction fails to match germline, which may point to a read error. The chain couples TRBV10-2 to TRBJ2-1, with 9 bases aligning to TRBD2. Germline V gene sequence: CDR1 WSHSY, CDR2 SAAADI. The CDR3 sequence is 15 residues long. The CDR3 nucleotides read TGCGCCAGCAGTGGGTCGGGACTAGCCGACAATGAGCAGCTCTTC. Its protein is CASSGSGLADNEQLF.

The chain recombines TRBV20-1 with TRBJ2-3; 9 bases match TRBD1. The CDR3 contains 17 residues. V shed 1 base, J shed 4 bases, and the junction held 12 bases outside the gene matches. The germline gives CDR1 DFQATT, CDR2 SNEGSKA (reference sequence). CDR3 DNA sequence: TGCAGTGCTAGAGGGACAGGGGCCGGGAATGGCGCAGATACGCAGTATTTT. This encodes CSARGTGAGNGADTQYF.

This clonotype came up many times. V is TRBV4-2 and J is TRBJ2-1, with D uncertain. The CDR3 covers 14 residues. V dropped 1 base and J dropped 8 bases, with 12 bases sitting between them. CDR1 and CDR2 (germline): LGHNA, YNFKEQ. In nucleotides, the CDR3 is TGTGCCAGCAGCCAAGGGGGTTTCTGGGATGAGCAGTTCTTC. Its protein is CASSQGGFWDEQFF.

As for this clonotype: A read error may account for a junction end that differs from germline. The chain joins TRBV29-1 to TRBJ2-6; 8 bases line up with TRBD2. The CDR3 has 14 amino acids. CDR1 and CDR2 from the germline V gene are SQVTM and ANQGSEA. The CDR3 DNA reads as TGTAGCGTGGAGCGGGAGACTGGGGCCAACGTCCTGACTTTC. As protein: CSVERETGANVLTF.

The V and J genes are TRBV6-4 and TRBJ2-7; 9 bases match TRBD2. With 5 bases clipped from V and 0 bases from J, the junction kept 14 bases outside the gene matches. CDR1 is MRHNA, CDR2 SNTAGT, per germline. The CDR3 totals 18 residues. This chain's CDR3 is CASSRHAETSGSSYEQYF. CDR3 nucleotide sequence: TGTGCCAGCAGTCGACATGCTGAGACTAGCGGTTCCTCCTACGAGCAGTACTTC.

This clonotype showed up just a few times. Since a much larger clone is just one base distant, this may be a read error. The chain couples TRBV20-1 to TRBJ2-3; 12 bases map to TRBD1. Germline V gives CDR1 DFQATT, CDR2 SNEGSKA (reference sequence). This CDR3 comprises 14 residues. The CDR3 region is CSAGQGASTATQYF. The CDR3 DNA is TGCAGTGCGGGACAGGGGGCGAGCACAGCTACGCAGTATTTT.

About this clonotype: This may arise from a read error, as a much more abundant clone is one base away. This chain joins TRBV27 and TRBJ2-7; D remains unclear. This CDR3 spans 12 amino acids. Germline assignment: CDR1 MNHEY and CDR2 SMNVEV (reference sequence). This CDR3 is CASSHTSHEQYF. In nucleotides, the CDR3 is TGTGCCAGCAGTCATACCTCCCACGAGCAGTACTTC.

This clonotype was detected ten times or more. A much larger clonotype is one base distant, so this may be a read error. The rearrangement links TRBV6-5 to TRBJ2-2, with D hard to call. Germline CDR1 is MNHEY and CDR2 is SVGAGI. V lost 5 bases and J 1 base, leaving 5 bases between the germline ends. The CDR3 length is 13 residues. CDR3: CASSPQNTGELFF. DNA for the CDR3: TGTGCCAGCAGTCCACAGAACACCGGGGAGCTGTTTTTT.

This clonotype was detected many times. The chain has TRBV3-1 and TRBJ1-6; a possible D gene is TRBD1 (6 bases). Trimming removed 0 bases from V and 4 bases from J, with 13 bases in between. The CDR3 is 17 residues long. Germline V gene lookup returns CDR1 LGHDT and CDR2 YNNKEL (reference sequence). In DNA, the CDR3 is TGTGCCAGCAGCCAAGATGTCGGGGGCCAATATAATTCACCCCTCCACTTT. It is translated as CASSQDVGGQYNSPLHF.